Listed below are T cell receptor beta chains from one sample, sequenced in a study of Graves' ophthalmopathy and Graves' hyperthyroidism. TCRdb re-analysed the multiplex PCR reads in MiXCR, keeping a single row per CDR3 protein. The sample carries about 700,000 distinct CDR3 sequences, 40% recorded once. The sequenced sample consisted of peripheral blood. All receptors come from an adult man with Graves' ophthalmopathy. CDR3s include the opening cysteine and the closing phenylalanine or tryptophan. D genes are given only for firm matches. A row's size may be missing; if present it is once, few, many or a size class.

j_call: TRBJ1-1; v_call: TRBV6-5; d_call: -; clone_size: -; cdr3_nt: TGTGCCAGCAGTCAGTCAGGGGCCCCGAACACTGAAGCTTTCTTT; cdr3_aa: CASSQSGAPNTEAFF
j_call: TRBJ2-5; v_call: TRBV10-3; d_call: TRBD2; clone_size: -; cdr3_nt: TGTGCCATCAGCTCACGGGCGGGAGGTTCGGAGACCCAGTACTTC; cdr3_aa: CAISSRAGGSETQYF
j_call: TRBJ1-2; v_call: TRBV5-1; d_call: -; clone_size: few; cdr3_nt: TGCGCCAGCAGCTTGCCACAGGGTACGAGGGCTAACTATGGCTACACCTTC; cdr3_aa: CASSLPQGTRANYGYTF
j_call: TRBJ1-4; v_call: TRBV7-9; d_call: -; clone_size: -; cdr3_nt: TGTGCCAGCAGTCTTTTTCTTAATGAAAAACTGTTTTTT; cdr3_aa: CASSLFLNEKLFF
j_call: TRBJ1-2; v_call: TRBV10-3; d_call: -; clone_size: -; cdr3_nt: TGTGCCAGCAACGATCGTCCCTATGGCTACACCTTC; cdr3_aa: CASNDRPYGYTF
j_call: TRBJ1-4; v_call: TRBV20-1; d_call: -; clone_size: -; cdr3_nt: TGCAGTGCTGTGGGGGGGGTACTGTTTTTT; cdr3_aa: CSAVGGVLFF
j_call: TRBJ1-1; v_call: TRBV2; d_call: -; clone_size: many; cdr3_nt: TGTGCCAGCAGTGATCCATCGACAGGGAACACTGAAGCTTTCTTT; cdr3_aa: CASSDPSTGNTEAFF
j_call: TRBJ1-5; v_call: TRBV10-1; d_call: -; clone_size: -; cdr3_nt: TGTGCCAGCAGTCCCAGGGGAGCCGCTCCCCAGCATTTT; cdr3_aa: CASSPRGAAPQHF
j_call: TRBJ2-2; v_call: TRBV12-3/TRBV12-4; d_call: -; clone_size: -; cdr3_nt: TGTGCCAGCAGTTCCCGGGGGCCGAACACCGGGGAGCTGTTTTTT; cdr3_aa: CASSSRGPNTGELFF
j_call: TRBJ2-2; v_call: TRBV19; d_call: TRBD2; clone_size: -; cdr3_nt: TGTGCCAGTTCGAGGTGGGGACTAGCGGGAGTATCGAACACCGGGGAGCTGTTTTTT; cdr3_aa: CASSRWGLAGVSNTGELFF
j_call: TRBJ1-2; v_call: TRBV29-1; d_call: -; clone_size: many; cdr3_nt: TGCAGCGTTGATGTCGGGAACTATGGCTACACCTTC; cdr3_aa: CSVDVGNYGYTF
j_call: TRBJ2-7; v_call: TRBV12-3/TRBV12-4; d_call: -; clone_size: -; cdr3_nt: TGTGCCAGCACCCAGGAGACCTACGAGCAGTACTTC; cdr3_aa: CASTQETYEQYF
j_call: TRBJ1-1; v_call: TRBV6-6; d_call: -; clone_size: few; cdr3_nt: TGTGCCAGCAGTTACTCGAGAGGCGAAGCTTTCTTT; cdr3_aa: CASSYSRGEAFF
j_call: TRBJ1-1; v_call: TRBV24-1; d_call: -; clone_size: few; cdr3_nt: TGTGCCACCAAGAGGGGCGCGGGCACTGAAGCTTTCTTT; cdr3_aa: CATKRGAGTEAFF
j_call: TRBJ2-5; v_call: TRBV29-1; d_call: TRBD1; clone_size: many; cdr3_nt: TGCAGCGTTGAAGATCTTCTAAGGGGGCTGGAGACCCAGTACTTC; cdr3_aa: CSVEDLLRGLETQYF
j_call: TRBJ1-5; v_call: TRBV10-3; d_call: TRBD1; clone_size: few; cdr3_nt: TGTGCCATCAGTAGGGACAGGCTAAATCAGCCCCAGCATTTT; cdr3_aa: CAISRDRLNQPQHF
j_call: TRBJ2-5; v_call: TRBV6-5; d_call: TRBD1; clone_size: -; cdr3_nt: TGTGCCAGCAGATCCGGACAGGGTGATGAGACCCAGTACTTC; cdr3_aa: CASRSGQGDETQYF
j_call: TRBJ1-1; v_call: TRBV6-1; d_call: -; clone_size: few; cdr3_nt: TGTGCCAGCAGTTACTCGGTGGTGAACACTGAAGCTTTCTTT; cdr3_aa: CASSYSVVNTEAFF
j_call: TRBJ2-7; v_call: TRBV10-3; d_call: TRBD1; clone_size: many; cdr3_nt: TGTGCCAGCCTAATACAGGGGGCCTACGAGCAGTACTTC; cdr3_aa: CASLIQGAYEQYF
j_call: TRBJ1-1; v_call: TRBV20-1; d_call: -; clone_size: few; cdr3_nt: TGCAGTGCTAGAGGGAAGGGGGATCTGAACACTGAAGCTTTCTTT; cdr3_aa: CSARGKGDLNTEAFF
j_call: TRBJ2-1; v_call: TRBV29-1; d_call: -; clone_size: -; cdr3_nt: TGCAGCGTTGAGGGGGTTCGGTTGAAGCAGTTCTTC; cdr3_aa: CSVEGVRLKQFF
j_call: TRBJ2-7; v_call: TRBV11-1; d_call: -; clone_size: -; cdr3_nt: TGTGCCAGCAGCCGTTTTCGGGTCTCCTACGAGCAGTACTTC; cdr3_aa: CASSRFRVSYEQYF
j_call: TRBJ1-1; v_call: TRBV10-3; d_call: TRBD1; clone_size: many; cdr3_nt: TGTGCCATCAGTGAAGACAGGGTGCAGGCTTTCTTT; cdr3_aa: CAISEDRVQAFF
j_call: TRBJ1-6; v_call: TRBV9; d_call: TRBD1; clone_size: many; cdr3_nt: TGTGCCAGCAGCGTAGTGGGGACAGCCGAATCACCCCTCCACTTT; cdr3_aa: CASSVVGTAESPLHF
j_call: TRBJ1-1; v_call: TRBV9; d_call: -; clone_size: few; cdr3_nt: TGTGCCAGCAGCCCAACAGGCAGGGACGCTGAAGCTTTCTTT; cdr3_aa: CASSPTGRDAEAFF
j_call: TRBJ1-2; v_call: TRBV20-1; d_call: -; clone_size: many; cdr3_nt: TGCAGTGCCAACCAGGACGGTTGGGACTACACCTTC; cdr3_aa: CSANQDGWDYTF
j_call: TRBJ1-4; v_call: TRBV12-3/TRBV12-4; d_call: -; clone_size: -; cdr3_nt: TGTGCCAGCAGTTGGAATATGGGTGAAAAACTGTTTTTT; cdr3_aa: CASSWNMGEKLFF
j_call: TRBJ2-7; v_call: TRBV7-9; d_call: TRBD1; clone_size: -; cdr3_nt: TGTGCCAGCAGCTTACAGGGACAGGGAAGCGAGCAGTACTTC; cdr3_aa: CASSLQGQGSEQYF
j_call: TRBJ1-1; v_call: TRBV7-9; d_call: -; clone_size: -; cdr3_nt: TGTGCCAGCAGCTTAGTTCAGGGCTGGCGCACTGAAGCTTTCTTT; cdr3_aa: CASSLVQGWRTEAFF
j_call: TRBJ1-5; v_call: TRBV7-2; d_call: -; clone_size: -; cdr3_nt: TGTGCCAGCAGCTTAGGGGCAGGGCCTCAGCCCCAGCATTTT; cdr3_aa: CASSLGAGPQPQHF
j_call: TRBJ2-7; v_call: TRBV7-8; d_call: TRBD1; clone_size: -; cdr3_nt: TGTGCCAGCAACAGGGGGCGGTACGAGCAGTACTTC; cdr3_aa: CASNRGRYEQYF
j_call: TRBJ1-1; v_call: TRBV19; d_call: -; clone_size: -; cdr3_nt: TGTGCCAGTAGTCCGTTTGGGACCGTGAACACTGAAGCTTTCTTT; cdr3_aa: CASSPFGTVNTEAFF
j_call: TRBJ1-6; v_call: TRBV29-1; d_call: -; clone_size: many; cdr3_nt: TGCAGCGTTGTCACGGATGGGGTCGGTAATTCACCCCTCCACTTT; cdr3_aa: CSVVTDGVGNSPLHF
j_call: TRBJ1-6; v_call: TRBV7-6; d_call: TRBD1; clone_size: few; cdr3_nt: TGTGCCAGCAGCCCGGACAGGAATAATAATTCACCCCTCCACTTT; cdr3_aa: CASSPDRNNNSPLHF
j_call: TRBJ2-7; v_call: TRBV10-3; d_call: -; clone_size: once; cdr3_nt: TGTGCCAGCAGTGAAATGAGGGTATCCTACGAGCAGTACTTC; cdr3_aa: CASSEMRVSYEQYF
j_call: TRBJ1-5; v_call: TRBV6-2/TRBV6-3; d_call: -; clone_size: -; cdr3_nt: TGTGCCAGCAGTTACCGTCGAGGGGGAGCCAATCAGCCCCAGCATTTT; cdr3_aa: CASSYRRGGANQPQHF
j_call: TRBJ2-5; v_call: TRBV20-1; d_call: -; clone_size: once; cdr3_nt: TGCAGTGCTAGAGATAACTTAAGGGAGAGCCAGTACTTC; cdr3_aa: CSARDNLRESQYF
j_call: TRBJ2-7; v_call: TRBV9; d_call: -; clone_size: many; cdr3_nt: TGTGCCAGCGGCACAGGGACCGGCTACGAGCAGTACTTC; cdr3_aa: CASGTGTGYEQYF
j_call: TRBJ2-7; v_call: TRBV5-1; d_call: -; clone_size: -; cdr3_nt: TGCGCCAGCAGCGGGCTCTCAGTCCTCTCCTACGAGCAGTACTTC; cdr3_aa: CASSGLSVLSYEQYF
j_call: TRBJ2-7; v_call: TRBV7-2; d_call: -; clone_size: few; cdr3_nt: TGTGCCAGCAGCTTAGATCGCCCAGGGGATGGCGAGCAGTACTTC; cdr3_aa: CASSLDRPGDGEQYF
j_call: TRBJ1-3; v_call: TRBV5-1; d_call: -; clone_size: -; cdr3_nt: TGCGCCAGCAGCTTGGAGAGCCTACTCTCTGGAAACACCATATATTTT; cdr3_aa: CASSLESLLSGNTIYF
j_call: TRBJ2-7; v_call: TRBV20-1; d_call: TRBD2; clone_size: few; cdr3_nt: TGCAGTGCTAGGACGTCGGGCCGATCTAGCGGGAGGGCCTACGAGCAGTACTTC; cdr3_aa: CSARTSGRSSGRAYEQYF
j_call: TRBJ1-1; v_call: TRBV7-9; d_call: TRBD1; clone_size: many; cdr3_nt: TGTGCCAGCAGCCTAGGACAGGGGGCGTTGGACACTGAAGCTTTCTTT; cdr3_aa: CASSLGQGALDTEAFF
j_call: TRBJ2-5; v_call: TRBV25-1; d_call: TRBD1; clone_size: many; cdr3_nt: TGTGCCAGCAGTGACGGACAGGTGGGCCGCGAGACCCAGTACTTC; cdr3_aa: CASSDGQVGRETQYF
j_call: TRBJ1-5; v_call: TRBV9; d_call: -; clone_size: many; cdr3_nt: TGTGCCAGCAGCGTAGAGGGGACACCCAATCAGCCCCAGCATTTT; cdr3_aa: CASSVEGTPNQPQHF
j_call: TRBJ2-5; v_call: TRBV6-4; d_call: TRBD2; clone_size: few; cdr3_nt: TGTGCCAGCAGCTTCCCCGGGACTAGCGGGGGGTTCCAAGAGACCCAGTACTTC; cdr3_aa: CASSFPGTSGGFQETQYF
j_call: TRBJ1-4; v_call: TRBV6-1; d_call: -; clone_size: few; cdr3_nt: TGTGCCAGCACTCTGTTGGTGGCTGATGAAAAACTGTTTTTT; cdr3_aa: CASTLLVADEKLFF
j_call: TRBJ2-5; v_call: TRBV10-2; d_call: TRBD2; clone_size: many; cdr3_nt: TGCGCCAGCAGTGAGGAAGGACTAGCGGAGACCCAGTACTTC; cdr3_aa: CASSEEGLAETQYF
j_call: TRBJ1-4; v_call: TRBV6-4; d_call: -; clone_size: many; cdr3_nt: TGTGCCAGCAGTGACTCGACAGGAAAACTGTTTTTT; cdr3_aa: CASSDSTGKLFF